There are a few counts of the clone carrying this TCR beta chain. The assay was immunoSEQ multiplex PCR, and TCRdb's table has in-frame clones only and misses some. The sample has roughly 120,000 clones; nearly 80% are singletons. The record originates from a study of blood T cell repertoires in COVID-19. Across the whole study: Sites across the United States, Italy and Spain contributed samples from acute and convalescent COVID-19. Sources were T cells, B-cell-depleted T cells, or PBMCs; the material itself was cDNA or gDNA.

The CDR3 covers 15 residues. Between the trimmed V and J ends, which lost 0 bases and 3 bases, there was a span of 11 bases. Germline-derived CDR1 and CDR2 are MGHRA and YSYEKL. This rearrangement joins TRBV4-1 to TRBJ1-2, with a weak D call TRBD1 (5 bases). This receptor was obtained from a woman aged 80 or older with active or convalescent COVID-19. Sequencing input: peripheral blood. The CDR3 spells CASSQDIGGYYGYTF. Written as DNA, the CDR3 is TGCGCCAGCAGCCAAGATATTGGGGGGTACTATGGCTACACCTTC.